Shown below are 8 T cell receptor beta chains from a single sample sequenced in a study of blood T cell repertoires in COVID-19. Generated by immunoSEQ multiplex PCR, the TCRdb table keeps only in-frame clones and is missing some. The sample records 100,000 or so clones, around 84% being singletons. The sequenced sample consisted of peripheral blood. Every receptor here comes from a man between 65 and 85 years old with active or convalescent COVID-19.

The rearrangement joins TRBV20-1 to TRBJ1-2, with D uncertain. The length of the CDR3 is 11 residues. The V end was cut by 6 bases, the J end by 4 bases, with 9 bases between. The germline gives CDR1 DFQATT, CDR2 SNEGSKA (reference sequence). The CDR3 sequence: CSARMGYGYTF. The CDR3 DNA reads as TGCAGTGCGAGGATGGGCTATGGCTACACCTTC.

This sequence joins TRBV6-6 and TRBJ1-5; 8 nucleotides align to TRBD1. Per germline, CDR1 MNHNY and CDR2 SVGAGI (reference sequence). Trimming cost V 5 bases and J 4 bases; bases outside gene matches: 4. The length of the CDR3 is 14 residues. The CDR3, as DNA: TGTGCCAGCAGTAGGGGACAGGAGAATCAGCCCCAGCATTTT. Translated, it gives CASSRGQENQPQHF.

The chain employs TRBV28 and TRBJ1-5; TRBD1 aligns across 7 bases. This CDR3 is built from 14 residues. CDR1 is MDHEN, CDR2 SYDVKM, per germline. V gave up 7 bases and J gave up 4 bases; unmatched junction bases: 7. CDR3 DNA sequence: TGTGCCAGCACCCGGAGACAGGGAAATCAGCCCCAGCATTTT. It translates to CASTRRQGNQPQHF.

The chain combines TRBV5-4 with TRBJ2-3; 9 bases fit TRBD2. Germline lookup yields CDR1 SGHNT and CDR2 YYREEE (reference sequence). Trimming cost V 0 bases and J 0 bases; bases outside gene matches: 5. This CDR3 region has 17 residues. CDR3 loop: CASSLGVSGGSTDTQYF. The CDR3 DNA sequence: TGTGCCAGCAGCTTGGGTGTTAGCGGGGGTAGCACAGATACGCAGTATTTT.

The chain has TRBV5-1 and TRBJ1-2; 7 bases align to TRBD1. The CDR3 has 14 residues. Germline CDR1 and CDR2: SGHRS and YFSETQ. V gave up 1 base and J gave up 8 bases; unmatched junction bases: 8. The DNA of the CDR3 is TGCGCCAGCAGCTTGTCTGGGACAGAAGACGGCTACACCTTC. It encodes CASSLSGTEDGYTF.

This clone was found once. J is TRBJ1-1 and V is TRBV5-1; no firm D call. From germline, CDR1 is SGHRS and CDR2 YFSETQ. The CDR3 sequence is 14 residues long. The V end lost 7 bases, the J end lost 1 base, and 14 bases lay between the germline ends. Written as DNA, the CDR3 is TGCGCCAGCGGGCCCCACCCTTCGAACACTGAAGCTTTCTTT. The encoded protein is CASGPHPSNTEAFF.

This clone showed up just once. The CDR3 DNA reads TGTGCCAGCAGTAATAGCGGGGGCACAGATACGCAGTATTTT. Translation: CASSNSGGTDTQYF. V and J are TRBV5-5 and TRBJ2-3; TRBD2 aligns across 8 bases. The V segment lost 5 bases and the J segment 1 base; nucleotides outside the gene matches: 3. Germline CDR1 is SGHKS and CDR2 is YYEKEE (reference sequence). This CDR3 has 14 residues. Variable domain in full (rest from reference TRBV5-5 and TRBJ2-3): DAGVTQSPTHLIKTRGQQVTLRCSPISGHKSVSWYQQVLGQGPQFIFQYYEKEERGRGNFPDRFSARQFPNYSSELNVNALLLGDSALYLCASSNSGGTDTQYFGPGTRLTVL.

This chain joins TRBV3-1 (or the pseudogene TRBV3-2) and TRBJ2-2; weak D call: TRBD1 (5 bases). The CDR3 is 16 residues long. CDR1 and CDR2 (germline): LGHDT, YNNKEL (reference sequence). V shed 1 base and J shed 0 bases, with 9 bases lying between them. The CDR3 loop reads CASSQVARANTGELFF. The DNA for the CDR3 is TGTGCCAGCAGCCAAGTTGCCAGGGCGAACACCGGGGAGCTGTTTTTT.